This paragraph reports one T cell receptor (beta chain). As processed by the authors: From reference gene primer amplification, estimates of nucleated cell counts were derived. The protocol was immunoSEQ multiplex PCR, while the TCRdb copy is restricted to in-frame clones and leaves out a portion. Clonal size and the V and J genes are those of that table, whereas D and trimming came from the DNA. Here the sample spans around 190,000 clones, about 83% being singletons. The CDR3 runs 13 residues. Losses at the gene ends were 4 bases for V and 7 bases for J; bases not matched to a gene: 1. Germline loops: CDR1 SGHDN, CDR2 FVKESK. The source of the sample is a study of blood T cell repertoires in COVID-19. Participant ages covered roughly 18 to 89 years across about 25 US areas. People in the exposed group encountered a COVID-19 case within 2 weeks before entering the study.

Sequenced: PBMCs or T cells enriched from blood (not recorded which). This receptor was obtained from a woman in her twenties or thirties who had been exposed to COVID-19. The chain carries TRBV14 and TRBJ2-1, with 10 bases identical to TRBD1. The CDR3 here is CASSRTGGNEQFF. CDR3 in DNA: TGTGCCAGCAGCCGGACAGGGGGTAATGAGCAGTTCTTC.